This T cell receptor (beta chain) was retrieved from a study of identifying expanded T cells in peripheral blood. The study, taken as a whole, reports: Variance in clone template counts between approximately two-week samples significantly increased with total template count across all healthy donors. Approximately 1.1 clones differed between technical replicates, versus 16.4 and 19 over time.

The assay was immunoSEQ multiplex PCR, and TCRdb's table has in-frame clones only and misses some. The sample yields over 80,000 clones, 70% to 90% seen once. Healthy donors had no documented immune events, such as infections, while sampled. Concerning this clone itself: Its antigen remains unknown.

The specimen was blood. The TCR comes from a person between 18 and 75 years old in good health.

CDR3 in amino acids: CASTREHSNQPQHF. CDR3 in DNA: TGTGCCAGCACCAGGGAGCATAGCAATCAGCCCCAGCATTTT. The rearrangement links TRBV6-6 to TRBJ1-5; tentative D call: TRBD1 (5 bases). V was cut by 7 bases and J by 0 bases, with 10 bases left in between. Germline values: CDR1 MNHNY, CDR2 SVGAGI (reference sequence). The CDR3 is made up of 14 amino acids.